Listed below are T cell receptor beta chains from one sample, sequenced in a study of blood T cell repertoires in COVID-19. The table came from immunoSEQ multiplex PCR; TCRdb's copy has only in-frame clones and leaves some out. The sample shows 200,000 to 250,000 clones, approximately 78% of them seen only once. What was sequenced was peripheral blood. Receptors originate from a woman of 80 years or more with COVID-19, enrolled during active disease. Both conserved end residues are part of each CDR3. D genes are given only for firm matches. Expanded clones are given a class, and other clones once, few, many or no size at all.

size: .; length: 12; J: TRBJ1-1; D: TRBD1; V: TRBV6-5; CDR3: CASSLWTGEAFF; DNA: TGTGCCAGCAGCCTTTGGACAGGTGAAGCTTTCTTT
size: .; length: 14; J: TRBJ1-2; D: .; V: TRBV29-1; CDR3: CSFQRGGLNYGYTF; DNA: TGCAGCTTCCAGAGGGGGGGCCTCAACTATGGCTACACCTTC
size: few; length: 14; J: TRBJ2-6; D: .; V: TRBV19; CDR3: CASNLGSGANVLTF; DNA: TGTGCCAGTAACCTCGGCTCTGGGGCCAACGTCCTGACTTTC
size: .; length: 13; J: TRBJ2-5; D: TRBD2; V: TRBV6-5; CDR3: CASSSGLVETQYF; DNA: TGTGCCAGCAGTTCGGGACTAGTGGAGACCCAGTACTTC
size: .; length: 13; J: TRBJ1-6; D: TRBD1; V: TRBV25-1; CDR3: CATVRGNGSPLHF; DNA: TGTGCCACCGTCAGGGGGAATGGTTCACCCCTCCACTTT
size: .; length: 15; J: TRBJ2-1; D: TRBD2; V: TRBV11-2; CDR3: CASSLGLAGVEEQFF; DNA: TGTGCCAGCAGCTTAGGACTAGCGGGAGTAGAAGAGCAGTTCTTC
size: .; length: 14; J: TRBJ2-4; D: TRBD2; V: TRBV3-1/TRBV3-2; CDR3: CASTAGGPKDIQYF; DNA: TGTGCCAGCACCGCGGGAGGCCCCAAGGACATTCAGTACTTC
size: .; length: 15; J: TRBJ1-1; D: .; V: TRBV6-5; CDR3: CASSYSGGSNTEAFF; DNA: TGTGCCAGCAGTTACTCTGGGGGGTCGAACACTGAAGCTTTCTTT
size: .; length: 12; J: TRBJ1-2; D: .; V: TRBV28; CDR3: CASSPSNYGYTF; DNA: TGTGCCAGCAGTCCGTCGAACTATGGCTACACCTTC
size: .; length: 15; J: TRBJ2-1; D: TRBD1; V: TRBV5-1; CDR3: CASSLGTGGSNEQFF; DNA: TGCGCCAGCAGCTTGGGGACAGGGGGCTCCAATGAGCAGTTCTTC
size: .; length: 13; J: TRBJ1-3; D: TRBD1; V: TRBV9; CDR3: CASSPRGPGGIYF; DNA: TGTGCCAGCAGCCCCCGAGGGCCAGGGGGGATATATTTT
size: once; length: 14; J: TRBJ1-1; D: .; V: TRBV6-5; CDR3: CAIEVGVLNTEAFF; DNA: TGTGCCATCGAGGTAGGGGTCCTGAACACTGAAGCTTTCTTT
size: .; length: 19; J: TRBJ2-3; D: TRBD2; V: TRBV4-3; CDR3: CASSQGGLAGVGPTDTQYF; DNA: TGCGCCAGCAGCCAAGGGGGGCTAGCGGGAGTTGGTCCCACAGATACGCAGTATTTT
size: .; length: 13; J: TRBJ1-1; D: .; V: TRBV6-6; CDR3: CASSFFSDTEAFF; DNA: TGTGCCAGCAGTTTCTTCAGTGACACTGAAGCTTTCTTT
size: few; length: 13; J: TRBJ1-1; D: .; V: TRBV2; CDR3: CASRGNPNTEAFF; DNA: TGTGCCAGTCGGGGGAATCCGAACACTGAAGCTTTCTTT
size: .; length: 15; J: TRBJ2-2; D: .; V: TRBV30; CDR3: CAWSYRAVDTGELFF; DNA: TGTGCCTGGAGTTACAGGGCGGTTGACACCGGGGAGCTGTTTTTT
size: .; length: 15; J: TRBJ2-7; D: TRBD2; V: TRBV2; CDR3: CASVLGGPRSYEQYF; DNA: TGTGCCAGTGTATTGGGAGGGCCCCGGTCCTACGAGCAGTACTTC
size: once; length: 15; J: TRBJ1-5; D: .; V: TRBV19; CDR3: CASRDSPSGNQPQHF; DNA: TGTGCCAGTCGGGACTCCCCCAGCGGCAATCAGCCCCAGCATTTT
size: .; length: 13; J: TRBJ2-2; D: .; V: TRBV5-1; CDR3: CASSPRDTGELFF; DNA: TGCGCCAGCAGCCCCAGGGATACCGGGGAGCTGTTTTTT
size: .; length: 18; J: TRBJ1-1; D: .; V: TRBV5-5; CDR3: CASSLEETGGFMNTEAFF; DNA: TGTGCCAGCAGCTTGGAGGAGACAGGCGGATTCATGAACACTGAAGCTTTCTTT
size: few; length: 15; J: TRBJ2-7; D: TRBD2; V: TRBV4-3; CDR3: CASSRQTSGAWEQYF; DNA: TGCGCCAGCAGCCGTCAGACTAGCGGTGCCTGGGAGCAGTACTTC
size: .; length: 14; J: TRBJ2-1; D: .; V: TRBV5-1; CDR3: CASSLASFYNEQFF; DNA: TGCGCCAGCAGTTTAGCCTCCTTCTACAATGAGCAGTTCTTC
size: .; length: 16; J: TRBJ2-1; D: .; V: TRBV6-1; CDR3: CASSAKGGISYNEQFF; DNA: TGTGCCAGCAGTGCTAAGGGGGGGATCTCCTACAATGAGCAGTTCTTC
size: .; length: 13; J: TRBJ2-7; D: .; V: TRBV12-3/TRBV12-4; CDR3: CASSLWTANEQYF; DNA: TGTGCCAGCAGTTTGTGGACAGCCAACGAGCAGTACTTC
size: .; length: 12; J: TRBJ1-1; D: .; V: TRBV6-5; CDR3: CASSPRRTEAFF; DNA: TGTGCCAGCAGTCCGAGGAGGACTGAAGCTTTCTTT
size: .; length: 17; J: TRBJ1-1; D: TRBD1; V: TRBV6-6; CDR3: CASSLYGTGILNTEAFF; DNA: TGTGCCAGCAGTCTCTACGGGACAGGGATTCTGAACACTGAAGCTTTCTTT
size: .; length: 14; J: TRBJ2-7; D: TRBD2; V: TRBV5-1; CDR3: CASRLAGPSYEQYF; DNA: TGCGCCTCTAGACTAGCGGGTCCTTCCTACGAGCAGTACTTC
size: .; length: 16; J: TRBJ2-7; D: TRBD2; V: TRBV10-1; CDR3: CASSGGVAGVTYEQYF; DNA: TGCGCCAGCAGTGGGGGCGTAGCGGGGGTAACCTACGAGCAGTACTTC
size: .; length: 13; J: TRBJ2-7; D: .; V: TRBV9; CDR3: CASSVDKTYEQYF; DNA: TGTGCCAGCAGCGTAGACAAAACCTACGAGCAGTACTTC
size: .; length: 16; J: TRBJ2-7; D: TRBD1; V: TRBV5-4; CDR3: CASSGPQGARPYEQYF; DNA: TGTGCCAGCAGCGGACCACAGGGGGCGCGCCCCTACGAGCAGTACTTC
size: .; length: 15; J: TRBJ1-1; D: .; V: TRBV7-2; CDR3: CASSLGGAVNTEAFF; DNA: TGTGCCAGCAGCTTAGGGGGAGCCGTGAACACTGAAGCTTTCTTT
size: .; length: 17; J: TRBJ2-1; D: .; V: TRBV27; CDR3: CASSLLGGRGSYNEQFF; DNA: TGTGCCAGCAGTTTATTGGGAGGCCGGGGGAGCTACAATGAGCAGTTCTTC
size: .; length: 13; J: TRBJ1-5; D: .; V: TRBV30; CDR3: CAWSPGFNQPQHF; DNA: TGTGCCTGGAGCCCAGGGTTCAATCAGCCCCAGCATTTT
size: once; length: 15; J: TRBJ2-1; D: TRBD2; V: TRBV9; CDR3: CASSVEASGYNEQFF; DNA: TGTGCCAGCAGCGTAGAGGCTAGCGGCTACAATGAGCAGTTCTTC
size: .; length: 15; J: TRBJ1-3; D: .; V: TRBV5-1; CDR3: CASSFGSTSGNTIYF; DNA: TGCGCCAGCAGCTTTGGCTCCACCTCTGGAAACACCATATATTTT
size: .; length: 14; J: TRBJ1-2; D: .; V: TRBV2; CDR3: CASREVESNYGYTF; DNA: TGTGCCAGCAGAGAGGTCGAATCTAACTATGGCTACACCTTC
size: few; length: 15; J: TRBJ2-7; D: TRBD1; V: TRBV7-3; CDR3: CASSLGPDRSVEQYF; DNA: TGTGCCAGCAGCTTAGGCCCGGACAGGAGTGTCGAGCAGTACTTC
size: once; length: 13; J: TRBJ2-1; D: .; V: TRBV7-2; CDR3: CASSLAGPEEQFF; DNA: TGTGCCAGCAGCCTCGCGGGCCCGGAGGAGCAGTTCTTC
size: .; length: 12; J: TRBJ1-3; D: TRBD1; V: TRBV2; CDR3: CASRWTGDTIYF; DNA: TGTGCCAGCAGGTGGACAGGGGACACCATATATTTT
size: .; length: 13; J: TRBJ1-1; D: .; V: TRBV6-5; CDR3: CASSRGRWTEAFF; DNA: TGTGCCAGCAGTCGGGGAAGGTGGACTGAAGCTTTCTTT
size: .; length: 14; J: TRBJ2-7; D: TRBD1; V: TRBV30; CDR3: CAWSGTGFSYEQYF; DNA: TGTGCCTGGAGTGGGACAGGGTTCTCCTACGAGCAGTACTTC
size: once; length: 16; J: TRBJ1-1; D: TRBD1; V: TRBV5-1; CDR3: CASSFRLGGQETEAFF; DNA: TGCGCCAGCAGTTTCCGATTGGGGGGACAGGAGACTGAAGCTTTCTTT
size: few; length: 13; J: TRBJ1-1; D: .; V: TRBV10-3; CDR3: CAISVGQSAEAFF; DNA: TGTGCCATCAGCGTAGGACAAAGCGCCGAAGCTTTCTTT
size: .; length: 16; J: TRBJ1-2; D: TRBD1; V: TRBV5-3; CDR3: CARSTPGQGSNYGYTF; DNA: TGTGCCAGAAGCACCCCGGGACAGGGATCGAACTATGGCTACACCTTC
size: .; length: 14; J: TRBJ2-7; D: .; V: TRBV3-1/TRBV3-2; CDR3: CASSRWDKPYEQYF; DNA: TGTGCCAGCAGCCGATGGGACAAACCCTACGAGCAGTACTTC
size: once; length: 14; J: TRBJ1-5; D: .; V: TRBV6-2/TRBV6-3; CDR3: CASSYFGVNQPQHF; DNA: TGTGCCAGCAGTTACTTTGGAGTCAATCAGCCCCAGCATTTT
size: .; length: 15; J: TRBJ2-5; D: .; V: TRBV11-2; CDR3: CASSLSGTQQETQYF; DNA: TGTGCCAGCAGCTTATCCGGGACACAACAAGAGACCCAGTACTTC
size: .; length: 14; J: TRBJ1-1; D: .; V: TRBV9; CDR3: CASSVAGTSTEAFF; DNA: TGTGCCAGCAGCGTAGCGGGGACTAGCACTGAAGCTTTCTTT